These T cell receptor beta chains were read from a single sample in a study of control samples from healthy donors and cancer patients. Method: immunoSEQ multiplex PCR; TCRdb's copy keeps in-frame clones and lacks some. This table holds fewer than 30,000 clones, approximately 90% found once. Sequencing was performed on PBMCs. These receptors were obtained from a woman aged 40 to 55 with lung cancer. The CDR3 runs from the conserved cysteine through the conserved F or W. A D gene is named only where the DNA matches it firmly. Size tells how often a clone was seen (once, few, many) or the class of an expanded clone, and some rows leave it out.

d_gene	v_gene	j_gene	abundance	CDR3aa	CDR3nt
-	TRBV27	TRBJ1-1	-	CASSLMGQIAEAFF	TGTGCCAGCAGTTTAATGGGACAAATCGCTGAAGCTTTCTTT
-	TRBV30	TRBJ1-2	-	CAWMRGGASGYTF	TGTGCCTGGATGAGGGGGGGGGCTTCTGGCTACACCTTC
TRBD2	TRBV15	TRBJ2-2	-	CATSRDVAGGYTGELFF	TGTGCCACCAGCAGAGATGTGGCGGGGGGCTACACCGGGGAGCTGTTTTTT
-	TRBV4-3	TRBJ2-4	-	CASSQRWARGNIQYF	TGCGCCAGCAGTCAAAGATGGGCCAGGGGAAACATTCAGTACTTC
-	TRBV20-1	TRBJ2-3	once	CSGSGDTQYF	TGCAGTGGTAGCGGAGATACGCAGTATTTT
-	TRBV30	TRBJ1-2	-	CAWSVLWGRGGYTF	TGTGCCTGGAGTGTCCTTTGGGGGCGAGGTGGCTACACCTTC
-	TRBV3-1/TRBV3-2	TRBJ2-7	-	CASSQGPYEQYF	TGTGCCAGCAGCCAGGGCCCCTACGAGCAGTACTTC
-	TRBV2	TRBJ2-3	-	CASRPSGTGTAQYF	TGTGCCAGCAGGCCCTCCGGGACGGGCACTGCGCAGTATTTT
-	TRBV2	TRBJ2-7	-	CASNEDRTAYEQYF	TGTGCCAGTAACGAAGACAGGACCGCCTACGAGCAGTACTTC
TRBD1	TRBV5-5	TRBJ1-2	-	CASSPPGQEVYGYTF	TGTGCCAGCAGCCCCCCGGGACAGGAAGTATATGGCTACACCTTC